Below are 7 T cell receptor beta chains sequenced from a single sample in a study of blood T cell repertoires in COVID-19. Sequencing used immunoSEQ multiplex PCR; TCRdb keeps in-frame clones, though not all of them. The sample holds 320,000 or so clones, 89% seen once. The sample consisted of PBMCs or T cells enriched from blood (not recorded which). These receptor sequences come from a man aged 55 to 70 who had recovered from COVID-19.

The CDR3 reads CASSPQRESGNEQFF. Here the CDR3 DNA reads TGTGCCAGCTCACCACAGCGGGAGAGTGGCAATGAGCAGTTCTTC. The rearrangement joins TRBV18 to TRBJ2-1; 8 bases match TRBD2. Germline V gene sequence: CDR1 KGHSH, CDR2 LQKENI. V lost 1 base and J lost 6; bases outside the gene matches: 5. This CDR3 spans 15 amino acids. Supplemented by reference TRBV18 and TRBJ2-1, the full variable domain reads NAGVMQNPRHLVRRRGQEARLRCSPMKGHSHVYWYRQLPEEGLKFMVYLQKENIIDESGMPKERFSAEFPKEGPSILRIQQVVRGDSAAYFCASSPQRESGNEQFFGPGTRLTVL.

The genes are TRBV19 and TRBJ2-1, with TRBD2 matching 13 bases. The CDR3 runs 17 residues. With 4 bases clipped from V and 5 bases from J, the junction kept 8 bases outside the gene matches. Germline V lookup: CDR1 LNHDA, CDR2 SQIVND (reference sequence). The DNA for the CDR3 is TGTGCCAGTAGTACAACTAGCGGGAGGGCTTTTAACAATGAGCAGTTCTTC. Its translation: CASSTTSGRAFNNEQFF.

This chain joins TRBV19 and TRBJ1-6, with TRBD1 matching over 7 bases. The germline V gene encodes CDR1 LNHDA and CDR2 SQIVND (reference sequence). After removal of 8 bases from V and 6 bases from J, the junction contained 4 bases not matched to a gene. The CDR3 runs to 13 residues. The CDR3 DNA follows: TGTGCCAGTGCGGACAGGTTTAATTCACCCCTCCACTTT. Residues: CASADRFNSPLHF.

This rearrangement joins TRBV7-9 to TRBJ2-7, with 7 nucleotides matching TRBD1. V lost 8 bases, J lost 0 bases, and 10 bases stayed unmatched. This CDR3 has 15 amino acids. CDR1 SEHNR and CDR2 FQNEAQ come from the germline V gene (reference sequence). The CDR3 here is CASRRGGSNSYEQYF. Written as DNA, the CDR3 is TGTGCCAGCCGCCGAGGGGGCTCAAACTCCTACGAGCAGTACTTC.

This clone was observed a handful of times. The J gene is TRBJ2-1, the V gene TRBV19; TRBD1 aligns across 8 bases. Per germline, CDR1 LNHDA and CDR2 SQIVND (reference sequence). The CDR3 sequence is 15 residues long. The J segment lost 4 bases and the V segment lost 4 bases, leaving 6 bases of the junction unmatched. The CDR3 region has the DNA TGTGCCAGTAGTACACAGGGGGTCGTTTACAATGAGCAGTTCTTC. This translates into CASSTQGVVYNEQFF.

The DNA of the CDR3 is TGTGCCAGTAGTAGTTTAAACAGGGGCCGTTACGGGGAGCTGTTTTTT. It specifies CASSSLNRGRYGELFF. The chain carries TRBV19 and TRBJ2-2; 7 bases are a match to TRBD1. The V segment lost 4 bases and the J segment 7 bases; nucleotides outside the gene matches: 12. The CDR3 runs to 16 residues. Germline assignment: CDR1 LNHDA and CDR2 SQIVND (reference sequence).

V usage is TRBV15 and J usage is TRBJ1-5; 8 nucleotides agree with TRBD1. The trim removed 2 bases at V and 5 bases at J, leaving 8 bases unmatched. Germline CDR1 is LNHNV and CDR2 is YYDKDF (reference sequence). The CDR3 loop spans 16 amino acids. As DNA, the CDR3 is TGTGCCACCAGCAGATCCGGGACAGGATTCTATCAGCCCCAGCATTTT. It translates to CATSRSGTGFYQPQHF.